The 15 T cell receptor beta chains in this list originate from one sample, sequenced in a study of graft-versus-host responses after intestinal transplantation. Repertoires were generated with immunoSEQ multiplex PCR, while TCRdb's copy carries only in-frame clones and drops some. The sample lists roughly 100,000 clones, over 85% occurring once. Their specific antigens are unknown. Sample: unstimulated CD8+ T cells sorted from spleen or lymph node cells, taken before intestinal transplant. All receptors derive from a human donor who received an intestinal transplant.

This chain connects TRBV15 to TRBJ1-1; maybe TRBD1 (6 bases). Per germline, CDR1 LNHNV and CDR2 YYDKDF (reference sequence). There are 17 residues in the CDR3. V lost 2 bases and J lost 0, with 16 bases in between. In DNA form, the CDR3 reads TGTGCCACCAGCAGAACCCTACAGGGTATGGTGAACACTGAAGCTTTCTTT. It is translated as CATSRTLQGMVNTEAFF.

The chain links TRBV29-1 to TRBJ2-5; 8 bases map to TRBD2. CDR1 and CDR2 from the germline V gene are SQVTM and ANQGSEA. V was clipped by 3 bases and J by 6 bases; unmatched bases: 12. The CDR3 sequence is 15 residues long. The CDR3 bases are TGCAGCGTTGAGGGACCGGGACTAGAGGCCCAGACCCAGTACTTC. As protein: CSVEGPGLEAQTQYF.

The chain employs TRBV27 and TRBJ1-1; D is uncertain. The CDR3 is 13 residues long. V lost 3 bases to trimming and J lost 1 base, with 6 bases between them. Looked up from germline, CDR1 is MNHEY and CDR2 is SMNVEV (reference sequence). The CDR3 DNA follows: TGTGCCAGCAGTTTGTGGGAGAACACTGAAGCTTTCTTT. It encodes CASSLWENTEAFF.

The chain carries TRBV27 and TRBJ2-3; 8 bases are a match to TRBD2. CDR1 is MNHEY, CDR2 SMNVEV, per germline (reference sequence). The V segment lost 3 bases and the J segment 1 base; nucleotides outside the gene matches: 3. The length of the CDR3 is 15 residues. This CDR3 is CASSLVSGGTDTQYF. In DNA, the CDR3 is TGTGCCAGCAGTTTGGTTAGCGGGGGCACAGATACGCAGTATTTT.

The genes are TRBV18 and TRBJ2-5, with 8 bases that match TRBD1. CDR3 length equals 14 residues. Trimming removed 2 bases from V and 5 bases from J; junction bases left unmatched: 4. Germline CDR1 is KGHSH and CDR2 is LQKENI. CDR3: CASSPSGGGETQYF. The CDR3 DNA reads TGTGCCAGCTCACCATCAGGGGGCGGTGAGACCCAGTACTTC. Variable domain in full (rest from reference TRBV18 and TRBJ2-5): NAGVMQNPRHLVRRRGQEARLRCSPMKGHSHVYWYRQLPEEGLKFMVYLQKENIIDESGMPKERFSAEFPKEGPSILRIQQVVRGDSAAYFCASSPSGGGETQYFGPGTRLLVL.

The chain employs TRBV5-1 and TRBJ2-1; D is uncertain. CDR3 length: 11 residues. V gave up 0 bases and J gave up 10 bases, with 5 bases separating them. Germline-derived CDR1 and CDR2 are SGHRS and YFSETQ. The CDR3 sequence: CASSLEMEQFF. In nucleotides, the CDR3 is TGCGCCAGCAGCTTGGAGATGGAGCAGTTCTTC.

The V call is TRBV6-5, the J call TRBJ1-6; D remains unclear. CDR3 length equals 15 residues. CDR1 is MNHEY and CDR2 is SVGAGI in the germline V gene. Trimming shortened V by 0 bases and J by 6 bases, and 9 bases separated the two germline ends. The CDR3 is CASSYSGAGNSPLHF. The CDR3 DNA is TGTGCCAGCAGTTACTCGGGAGCGGGTAATTCACCCCTCCACTTT.

The rearrangement joins TRBV5-6 to TRBJ1-1, with D tentatively TRBD1 (5 bases). V shed 4 bases and J shed 2 bases, with 12 bases lying between them. Germline loops: CDR1 SGHDT, CDR2 YYEEEE. The CDR3 spans 14 residues. CDR3 sequence reads: CASSPGQINTEAFF. CDR3 DNA: TGTGCCAGCAGCCCCGGACAAATAAACACTGAAGCTTTCTTT.

The genes are TRBV7-9 and TRBJ2-7; D perhaps matches TRBD1 (5 bases). Germline CDR1 reads SEHNR; CDR2 reads FQNEAQ (reference sequence). This CDR3 contains 15 residues. Trimming left V 5 bases short and J 2 bases short, with 16 bases between. CDR3 amino acids: CASSTTYQGPYEQYF. The CDR3 nucleotides read TGTGCCAGCAGCACTACGTACCAGGGCCCCTACGAGCAGTACTTC.

The rearrangement uses TRBV2 and TRBJ2-1; a possible D gene is TRBD2 (6 bases). Trimming left V 10 bases short and J 4 bases short, with 20 bases between. There are 15 residues in the CDR3. Germline lookup yields CDR1 SNHLY and CDR2 FYNNEI. The CDR3 sequence: CATQITAGPYNEQFF. The CDR3 coding sequence is TGTGCCACTCAAATTACGGCGGGGCCATACAATGAGCAGTTCTTC.

The rearrangement uses TRBV19 and TRBJ2-1; 7 bases are a match to TRBD2. The germline CDR1 and CDR2 sequences are LNHDA and SQIVND (reference sequence). Losses at the gene ends were 5 bases for V and 0 bases for J; bases not matched to a gene: 10. The CDR3 has 17 residues. The CDR3 DNA follows: TGTGCCAGTAGTTTTGGCGGGGGATTCAGCTCCTACAATGAGCAGTTCTTC. Amino acids: CASSFGGGFSSYNEQFF. The entire variable domain, with the rest obtained from reference TRBV19 and TRBJ2-1, is as follows: DGGITQSPKYLFRKEGQNVTLSCEQNLNHDAMYWYRQDPGQGLRLIYYSQIVNDFQKGDIAEGYSVSREKKESFPLTVTSAQKNPTAFYLCASSFGGGFSSYNEQFFGPGTRLTVL.

The V call is TRBV10-3, the J call TRBJ1-5; D may be TRBD1 (5 bases). The V end was cut by 0 bases, the J end by 1 base, with 10 bases between. This CDR3 is 16 amino acids long. Germline CDR1 ENHRY, CDR2 SYGVKD. The CDR3 bases are TGTGCCATCAGTGAGTCCGACAGAAGGAGCAATCAGCCCCAGCATTTT. Translation gives CAISESDRRSNQPQHF.

V gene TRBV1 combines with J gene TRBJ1-1. TRBV1 represents a pseudogene. CDR3 length: 14 amino acids. The CDR3, as DNA: TGCACCAGCAGCCATTCCGATTGGAACACTGAAGCTTTCTTT. Amino acid sequence: CTSSHSDWNTEAFF.

The CDR3 region has the DNA TGCGCCAGCAGCTTATTCGATGGGGGGACAGGGGATTCACCCCTCCACTTT. Protein: CASSLFDGGTGDSPLHF. The chain recombines TRBV5-1 with TRBJ1-6; 10 bases map to TRBD1. Trimming cost V 2 bases and J 8 bases; bases outside gene matches: 10. The CDR3 runs 17 residues. Germline V gene sequence: CDR1 SGHRS, CDR2 YFSETQ.

The chain carries TRBV5-4 and TRBJ2-7, with TRBD2 as a possible D gene (6 bases). This CDR3 contains 14 residues. CDR1 SGHNT and CDR2 YYREEE come from the germline V gene (reference sequence). Deletions cut 1 base from V and 2 bases from J, with 10 bases between. The CDR3 sequence is CASSLSERAYEQYF. Written as DNA, the CDR3 is TGTGCCAGCAGCTTGTCAGAGCGGGCCTACGAGCAGTACTTC.